This is a list of T cell receptor beta chains from one sample in a study of T-cell memory formation after mild COVID-19. One entry per CDR3 protein results from TCRdb running MiXCR on the 5' RACE reads. Among approximately 450,000 distinct CDR3 sequences listed, 18% were seen once. Sequences were obtained from PBMCs or a T cell subset sorted from them (not recorded which). These receptors all stem from an adult woman who had mild COVID-19 (a few samples of this study predate the infection). Cell type and time point are not known. The CDR3 runs from the conserved cysteine through the conserved F or W. D genes are given only for firm matches. Size tells how often a clone was seen (once, few, many) or the class of an expanded clone, and some rows leave it out.

CDR3	DNA	size	D	J	V
CASSTGLAGGRNIQYF	TGTGCCAGCAGTACGGGACTAGCGGGGGGTCGAAACATTCAGTACTTC	-	TRBD2	TRBJ2-4	TRBV12-3/TRBV12-4
CSARFLAGGYNEQFF	TGCAGTGCTAGATTTCTAGCGGGCGGGTACAATGAGCAGTTCTTC	-	TRBD2	TRBJ2-1	TRBV20-1
CASTQGAGGYTF	TGTGCCAGCACGCAGGGGGCGGGTGGCTACACCTTC	few	TRBD1	TRBJ1-2	TRBV2
CSAREGTVYSNQPQHF	TGCAGTGCTAGAGAGGGGACGGTTTATAGCAATCAGCCCCAGCATTTT	few	-	TRBJ1-5	TRBV20-1
CASSDARGGQPQHF	TGTGCCAGTTCTGACGCCCGGGGAGGCCAGCCCCAGCATTTT	-	-	TRBJ1-5	TRBV18
CSAKKGYEQYF	TGCAGTGCTAAAAAGGGCTACGAGCAGTACTTC	-	-	TRBJ2-7	TRBV20-1
CASSYRMNTEAFF	TGTGCCAGCAGCTACAGAATGAACACTGAAGCTTTCTTT	-	-	TRBJ1-1	TRBV7-2
CASSYRSGQGTPLHF	TGTGCCAGCAGTTATCGCTCGGGACAGGGGACACCCCTCCACTTT	-	TRBD1	TRBJ1-6	TRBV6-6
CATSDAGTSGRTQYF	TGTGCCACCAGTGATGCCGGTACTAGCGGGAGGACCCAGTACTTC	-	TRBD2	TRBJ2-5	TRBV24-1
CSATSGGYSYEQYF	TGCAGTGCAACTAGCGGGGGATATTCGTACGAGCAGTACTTC	-	TRBD2	TRBJ2-7	TRBV20-1
CASSFTDRSTDTQYF	TGCGCCAGCAGCTTCACAGACAGGAGCACAGATACGCAGTATTTT	-	-	TRBJ2-3	TRBV5-1
CASSLLSGRALNEQFF	TGTGCCAGTAGCTTACTAAGCGGGAGGGCCCTCAATGAGCAGTTCTTC	-	TRBD2	TRBJ2-1	TRBV19
CSARVGGPYNEQFF	TGCAGTGCTAGAGTCGGAGGCCCCTACAATGAGCAGTTCTTC	-	-	TRBJ2-1	TRBV20-1
CAISESFGASEAFF	TGTGCCATCAGTGAGTCCTTCGGGGCGTCTGAAGCTTTCTTT	-	-	TRBJ1-1	TRBV10-3
CASSQGAGQAFYGYTF	TGCGCCAGCAGCCAAGGAGCGGGACAGGCATTCTATGGCTACACCTTC	-	TRBD1	TRBJ1-2	TRBV4-1
CASSQVGGMNTEAFF	TGTGCCAGCAGCCAAGTTGGGGGGATGAACACTGAAGCTTTCTTT	-	-	TRBJ1-1	TRBV4-2
CASSPGASGLGYEQYF	TGTGCCAGCAGTCCCGGGGCTAGCGGGCTTGGCTACGAGCAGTACTTC	few	TRBD2	TRBJ2-7	TRBV2
CAWSVSNYGYTF	TGTGCCTGGAGTGTATCTAACTATGGCTACACCTTC	-	-	TRBJ1-2	TRBV30
CASSTRQGTTDTQYF	TGTGCCAGCAGCACCAGACAGGGGACTACAGATACGCAGTATTTT	-	TRBD1	TRBJ2-3	TRBV5-5
CASSTPGTGVNEQFF	TGCGCCAGCAGCACTCCCGGGACAGGAGTAAATGAGCAGTTCTTC	few	TRBD1	TRBJ2-1	TRBV5-1
CASSYQSQATYSPLHF	TGTGCCAGCAGTTACCAAAGCCAGGCGACTTATTCACCCCTCCACTTT	-	-	TRBJ1-6	TRBV6-2/TRBV6-3
CASSVGGLSGELFF	TGTGCCAGCAGCGTAGGAGGACTCTCCGGGGAGCTGTTTTTT	few	-	TRBJ2-2	TRBV9
CSVEPKDTQYF	TGCAGCGTTGAGCCTAAAGATACGCAGTATTTT	few	-	TRBJ2-3	TRBV29-1
CAISRDTSNQPQHF	TGTGCCATCAGCCGGGACACTAGCAATCAGCCCCAGCATTTT	few	-	TRBJ1-5	TRBV10-3
CASSLVGGGEADTQYF	TGCGCCAGCAGCTTGGTTGGAGGGGGCGAGGCAGATACGCAGTATTTT	-	-	TRBJ2-3	TRBV5-1
CASSLYGYQETQYF	TGTGCCAGCAGTTTATACGGGTACCAAGAGACCCAGTACTTC	-	-	TRBJ2-5	TRBV27
CASSEPQGFPETQYF	TGCGCCAGCAGTGAGCCTCAGGGGTTCCCGGAGACCCAGTACTTC	few	-	TRBJ2-5	TRBV10-2
CASSQDFGTLGSYNEQFF	TGTGCCAGCAGCCAAGATTTTGGGACCTTGGGGTCCTACAATGAGCAGTTCTTC	-	-	TRBJ2-1	TRBV3-1
CATSEGQAPYQETQYF	TGTGCCACCAGTGAGGGACAGGCTCCGTACCAAGAGACCCAGTACTTC	few	TRBD1	TRBJ2-5	TRBV24-1
CASSQHLSGGGLDEQFF	TGCGCCAGCAGCCAGCACCTTAGCGGGGGGGGCCTCGATGAGCAGTTCTTC	many	TRBD2	TRBJ2-1	TRBV5-1
CSVELVGYGYTF	TGCAGCGTTGAACTCGTAGGCTATGGCTACACCTTC	once	-	TRBJ1-2	TRBV29-1
CASSYSGGWSDEQFF	TGTGCCAGCAGTTACTCCGGGGGGTGGTCCGATGAGCAGTTCTTC	few	TRBD2	TRBJ2-1	TRBV6-5
CASTLRAMNTEAFF	TGTGCCAGCACCCTCCGGGCCATGAACACTGAAGCTTTCTTT	few	-	TRBJ1-1	TRBV12-3/TRBV12-4
CASSQGGAYEQYF	TGCGCCAGCAGCCAAGGGGGGGCCTACGAGCAGTACTTC	few	-	TRBJ2-7	TRBV4-3
CASSYYGSGANVLTF	TGTGCCAGCAGTTACTACGGGTCTGGGGCCAACGTCCTGACTTTC	-	-	TRBJ2-6	TRBV6-5
CATSLSGGYNEQFF	TGTGCCACCAGTCTGTCTGGGGGATACAATGAGCAGTTCTTC	few	-	TRBJ2-1	TRBV24-1
CASSPYQGETDTQYF	TGCGCCAGCAGCCCCTACCAGGGGGAAACAGATACGCAGTATTTT	few	TRBD1	TRBJ2-3	TRBV4-1
CASRTIWGKLFF	TGTGCCAGTAGGACCATATGGGGAAAACTGTTTTTT	-	-	TRBJ1-4	TRBV19
CASSQAVGRLGNEQFF	TGCGCCAGCAGCCAAGCAGTGGGGCGTTTGGGCAATGAGCAGTTCTTC	few	-	TRBJ2-1	TRBV4-1
CASSLTASGSNNEQFF	TGTGCCAGCAGCTTAACAGCTAGCGGGTCGAACAATGAGCAGTTCTTC	-	TRBD2	TRBJ2-1	TRBV7-3